A selection of T cell receptor beta chains follows, all from one sample in a study of identical twins. MiXCR, applied by TCRdb to the 5' RACE reads, yields one record per CDR3 protein. In the table there are 500,000 to 700,000 distinct CDR3 sequences, about 7.1% of which are singletons. The data were also submitted as part of a second study, on yellow fever vaccine responses in identical twins.

Sequenced sample: PBMCs. Receptor source: a woman under 30 in good health. Each CDR3 is given with its conserved first and last residue. The D gene is left open where the match is weak. The size of a clone is reported for some rows only, either as once, few or many, or as a class for expanded clones.

size: few
length: 16
J: TRBJ1-4
V: TRBV28
D: TRBD1
DNA: TGTGCCAGCAGTTTCCCCCTGGGACAGGGGAATGAAAAACTGTTTTTT
CDR3: CASSFPLGQGNEKLFF

size: -
length: 16
J: TRBJ2-3
V: TRBV18
D: -
DNA: TGTGCCAGCTCACCACTTGAGGTCGGGGACACAGATACGCAGTATTTT
CDR3: CASSPLEVGDTDTQYF

size: many
length: 15
J: TRBJ2-5
V: TRBV3-1
D: TRBD2
DNA: TGTGCCAGCAGCCCGTCCGGACTAGCGGAAGAGACCCAGTACTTC
CDR3: CASSPSGLAEETQYF

size: -
length: 15
J: TRBJ2-7
V: TRBV7-6
D: -
DNA: TGTGCCAGCAGCGCAGGGACCCGAAGCTCCTACGAGCAGTACTTC
CDR3: CASSAGTRSSYEQYF

size: -
length: 15
J: TRBJ1-1
V: TRBV20-1
D: TRBD1
DNA: TGCAGTGCTAACGGACAGGGGGACTCCTTCACTGAAGCTTTCTTT
CDR3: CSANGQGDSFTEAFF

size: -
length: 16
J: TRBJ2-2
V: TRBV3-1
D: TRBD2
DNA: TGTGCCAGCAGCCCACTAGCGGGAGCCAACACCGGGGAGCTGTTTTTT
CDR3: CASSPLAGANTGELFF

size: few
length: 16
J: TRBJ1-4
V: TRBV7-9
D: TRBD1
DNA: TGTGCCAGCAGCTTAGTTTTTGTGACAGGGGCCGAAAAACTGTTTTTT
CDR3: CASSLVFVTGAEKLFF

size: -
length: 15
J: TRBJ2-5
V: TRBV28
D: -
DNA: TGTGCCAGCAGACTAGCCGGGACACTGGACGGGACCCAGTACTTC
CDR3: CASRLAGTLDGTQYF

size: many
length: 16
J: TRBJ1-2
V: TRBV5-1
D: -
DNA: TGCGCCAGCAGCTTGAGGCTCCCGGACAGCCTCTATGGCTACACCTTC
CDR3: CASSLRLPDSLYGYTF

size: few
length: 18
J: TRBJ2-6
V: TRBV5-5
D: -
DNA: TGTGCCAGCAGCTTGTTTAGCACTCCCCTCTCTGGGGCCAACGTCCTGACTTTC
CDR3: CASSLFSTPLSGANVLTF

size: few
length: 14
J: TRBJ2-2
V: TRBV4-1
D: -
DNA: TGCGCCAGCAGCCAGGGCCCTCAAACCGGGGAGCTGTTTTTT
CDR3: CASSQGPQTGELFF

size: few
length: 14
J: TRBJ2-1
V: TRBV7-3
D: -
DNA: TGTGCCAGCAGCTTAGGTGGCTTGAACAATGAGCAGTTCTTC
CDR3: CASSLGGLNNEQFF

size: -
length: 13
J: TRBJ1-2
V: TRBV6-5
D: -
DNA: TGTGCCAGCAGTTGGGATGTCCTAGGGGGCTACACCTTC
CDR3: CASSWDVLGGYTF

size: few
length: 14
J: TRBJ2-4
V: TRBV2
D: -
DNA: TGTGCCAGCAAGCTAAATCTAGCCAAAAACATTCAGTACTTC
CDR3: CASKLNLAKNIQYF

size: few
length: 16
J: TRBJ1-4
V: TRBV5-1
D: -
DNA: TGCGCCAGCAGCTATGACGAAGGACTTCGTGGAGAAAAACTGTTTTTT
CDR3: CASSYDEGLRGEKLFF

size: few
length: 18
J: TRBJ2-6
V: TRBV11-1
D: -
DNA: TGTGCCAGCAGCTTCCCCTCGACTGCAAGCTCTGGGGCCAACGTCCTGACTTTC
CDR3: CASSFPSTASSGANVLTF

size: many
length: 12
J: TRBJ2-1
V: TRBV20-1
D: TRBD1
DNA: TGCAGTGCTAGGTACAGGGGCAATGAGCAGTTCTTC
CDR3: CSARYRGNEQFF

size: -
length: 15
J: TRBJ2-1
V: TRBV27
D: -
DNA: TGTGCCAGCAGTTCCTCCGGGACGGGCTACAATGAGCAGTTCTTC
CDR3: CASSSSGTGYNEQFF

size: many
length: 12
J: TRBJ2-7
V: TRBV28
D: -
DNA: TGTGCCAGCAGTGGGGCTTACTACGAGCAGTACTTC
CDR3: CASSGAYYEQYF

size: many
length: 14
J: TRBJ1-5
V: TRBV10-3
D: -
DNA: TGTGCCACCCTGGAAGGGGAAGTTGTAGGGCCCCAGCATTTT
CDR3: CATLEGEVVGPQHF

size: many
length: 12
J: TRBJ2-7
V: TRBV29-1
D: -
DNA: TGCAGCGCCGTGACAACCACCTACGAGCAGTACTTC
CDR3: CSAVTTTYEQYF

size: many
length: 11
J: TRBJ2-1
V: TRBV6-2/TRBV6-3
D: -
DNA: TGTGCCAGCAGTTACTTAGATGAGCAGTTCTTC
CDR3: CASSYLDEQFF

size: many
length: 16
J: TRBJ2-1
V: TRBV10-3
D: TRBD2
DNA: TGTGCCATCGGGGGGACTAGCGGGAAGAATAACAATGAGCAGTTCTTC
CDR3: CAIGGTSGKNNNEQFF

size: few
length: 13
J: TRBJ1-2
V: TRBV28
D: -
DNA: TGTGCCAGCAGAACTCCCGGGACTAATGGCTACACCTTC
CDR3: CASRTPGTNGYTF

size: many
length: 17
J: TRBJ2-1
V: TRBV29-1
D: -
DNA: TGCAGCGTTGAAAAGCTCCGGGGCCTGAGTACCTACAATGAGCAGTTCTTC
CDR3: CSVEKLRGLSTYNEQFF

size: -
length: 11
J: TRBJ2-1
V: TRBV6-2/TRBV6-3
D: -
DNA: TGTGCCCTAGGGGGGGCTAGTGAGCAGTTCTTC
CDR3: CALGGASEQFF

size: few
length: 13
J: TRBJ2-7
V: TRBV24-1
D: -
DNA: TGTGCCACCAGTGGGGCGGATCCCTACGAGCAGTACTTC
CDR3: CATSGADPYEQYF

size: many
length: 15
J: TRBJ2-6
V: TRBV28
D: TRBD1
DNA: TGTGCCAGCAGTCCACAGGGGTCTGGGGCCAACGTCCTGACTTTC
CDR3: CASSPQGSGANVLTF

size: -
length: 13
J: TRBJ2-7
V: TRBV29-1
D: TRBD1
DNA: TGCAGCGTTGATGACAGGGGGCTCAACGAGCAGTACTTC
CDR3: CSVDDRGLNEQYF

size: -
length: 15
J: TRBJ2-1
V: TRBV27
D: -
DNA: TGTGCCAGCAGTTTATCCGGGGCCGGTCTGAATGAGCAGTTCTTC
CDR3: CASSLSGAGLNEQFF

size: few
length: 12
J: TRBJ1-2
V: TRBV20-1
D: -
DNA: TGCAGTGCGTCACAGGGTTTTAATGGCTACACCTTC
CDR3: CSASQGFNGYTF

size: -
length: 21
J: TRBJ2-2
V: TRBV6-2/TRBV6-3
D: TRBD2
DNA: TGTGCCAGCAGTTATTCGCCTCTTTTTAGCGGGGGGGCCACAGACACCGGGGAGCTGTTTTTT
CDR3: CASSYSPLFSGGATDTGELFF

size: many
length: 13
J: TRBJ2-7
V: TRBV27
D: -
DNA: TGTGCCAGCAGTTTTAGTGTCGGCTACGAGCAGTACTTC
CDR3: CASSFSVGYEQYF

size: -
length: 14
J: TRBJ1-4
V: TRBV7-2
D: -
DNA: TGTGCCAGCAGCCCGGACATGATTTATGAAAAACTGTTTTTT
CDR3: CASSPDMIYEKLFF

size: -
length: 16
J: TRBJ1-6
V: TRBV7-9
D: -
DNA: TGTGCCAGCAGCTCCGGAGGTGGGAGGAGAAATTCACCCCTCCACTTT
CDR3: CASSSGGGRRNSPLHF

size: many
length: 12
J: TRBJ2-3
V: TRBV5-1
D: -
DNA: TGCGCCAGCAGCTTGGGGCAGGATACGCAGTATTTT
CDR3: CASSLGQDTQYF

size: few
length: 15
J: TRBJ1-1
V: TRBV6-4
D: TRBD1
DNA: TGTGCCAGCCGAAGGGGCGCAGGGGGGAGGACTGAAGCTTTCTTT
CDR3: CASRRGAGGRTEAFF

size: few
length: 14
J: TRBJ2-2
V: TRBV12-3/TRBV12-4
D: -
DNA: TGTGCCAGCAGTTTATCACTAACCCTAGGGGAGCTGTTTTTT
CDR3: CASSLSLTLGELFF

size: -
length: 18
J: TRBJ2-2
V: TRBV9
D: TRBD1
DNA: TGTGCCAGCAGCCATAGGGCCCCGACAGGGGGCCACACCGGGGAGCTGTTTTTT
CDR3: CASSHRAPTGGHTGELFF

size: many
length: 15
J: TRBJ2-5
V: TRBV9
D: TRBD2
DNA: TGTGCCAGCAGCCTTAGCGGGGGGGCGGACGAGACCCAGTACTTC
CDR3: CASSLSGGADETQYF

size: few
length: 15
J: TRBJ2-3
V: TRBV3-1
D: -
DNA: TGTGCCAGCAGCCAAGATTGGGTGGAAACAGATACGCAGTATTTT
CDR3: CASSQDWVETDTQYF

size: -
length: 13
J: TRBJ2-1
V: TRBV10-3
D: TRBD1
DNA: TGTGCCATCAGTCTGGGACAGGACAATGAGCAGTTCTTC
CDR3: CAISLGQDNEQFF

size: many
length: 14
J: TRBJ1-1
V: TRBV7-9
D: TRBD1
DNA: TGTGCCAGCAGCTTAGTCCCAGGGGGCACTGAAGCTTTCTTT
CDR3: CASSLVPGGTEAFF